This T cell receptor (beta chain) stems from a study of blood T cell repertoires in COVID-19 (dated by TCRdb to 2018 to 2020). Describing the broader study: Collaborator samples came from the United States, Italy and Spain and covered acute and convalescent phases of COVID-19. The prospective study material was composed of cDNA or gDNA derived from T cells, B-cell-depleted T cells, or PBMCs. Deeply sampled blood TCRbeta repertoires from subjects exposed to, actively infected with, or recovered from COVID-19 were included in the dataset. The repertoires were released in a freely available public database meant as a resource for research on the immune response to SARS-CoV-2. Samples were obtained from the ongoing ImmuneRACE study (first 160 participants) and from over a thousand subjects provided by 6 global collaborators. The sample metadata nearly always contained a de-identified subject ID, COVID-19 status, age in years and sex. Where available, HLA class I and class II types were obtained from metadata supplied by the sample provider rather than from assay-based typing. The full study reports these points: Clinical and demographic metadata were provided uncurated, with the amount varying by source and participant.

Including the terminal cysteine and phenylalanine, the CDR3 comprises 11 residues. CDR3 DNA only is kept here, 33 bases in frame from base 1. The germline V gene provides CDR1 SGHAT and CDR2 FQNNGV. For this chain, trimming is 5 bases at the V end and 6 bases at the J end, and the number of junction bases without a gene match is 1. Each collaborating institution followed its own protocols to collect whole blood in K2EDTA tubes. For TCRbeta analysis, collaborators shipped samples as frozen whole blood, isolated PBMCs, or DNA extracted from either of those sample types. This clone is a singleton in its sample. Its recognized antigen is unknown. Base qualities were left out, and no much larger clone turns up one base away. TCRbeta CDR3 regions were amplified from genomic DNA by means of the immunoSEQ Assay, a bias-controlled multiplex PCR. In the original analysis: Nucleated cell counts per sample were estimated from amplification of reference gene primers within the assay. To quantify the absolute abundance of each unique TCRbeta CDR3 rearrangement, sequence reads were collapsed and filtered. Productive Simpson clonality was computed per sample as the square root of Simpson's diversity index over productive rearrangements. In its TCRdb copy, this immuneACCESS table keeps in-frame sequences only and misses some clones. Where compared with another copy, unresolved V genes explain less than half of these, and the others have no known cause. The V and J calls and clone size come from that table; D and trimming were worked out from the DNA. Recorded for this sample are 200,000 to 300,000 clones; 75% to 85% of them occurred a single time. The ten largest account for over 4.5% of the sample.

Sequencing input: peripheral blood. This sequence uses TRBV11-2 and TRBJ2-7; 7 bases in the junction line up with TRBD2. The origin of this receptor is a human donor in a cohort sampled during active COVID-19. The nucleotide sequence reads TGTGCCAGCAGCCCGGGGGGCGAGCAGTACTTC. This codes for CASSPGGEQYF.